The 28 T cell receptor beta chains below come from one sample, sequenced in a study of T-cell memory formation after mild COVID-19 (dated by TCRdb to the early 2020s). Library preparation was by 5' RACE. The sequencer was an Illumina NovaSeq 6000. TCRdb handled the public reads itself, with Q25 trimming in fastp and clone calling in MiXCR, and kept productive beta chains. When rows share a CDR3 protein, they turn into one entry using the most common DNA and genes. The sample yields 180,000 or so distinct CDR3 sequences; under 14% were counted once. The ten most abundant clones make up around 3.8% of the sample. Sequences were obtained from PBMCs or a T cell subset sorted from them (not recorded which). These receptors all come from a man aged 18 to 30 who had mild COVID-19 (a few samples of this study predate the infection). The sample titles of this study are shuffled in the database, so cell type and time point are left out; the donor was told from shared clones.

The rearrangement links TRBV5-1 to TRBJ2-1; D gene uncertain. The CDR3 consists of 17 residues. Trimming took 0 bases from V and 4 from J, leaving 17 bases between them. Germline lookup yields CDR1 SGHRS and CDR2 YFSETQ. In DNA, the CDR3 is TGCGCCAGCAGCTTGGCCAATCGAGGAAAGGCGTACAATGAGCAGTTCTTC. Its protein product is CASSLANRGKAYNEQFF.

The chain has TRBV9 and TRBJ2-3; 9 bases align to TRBD2. CDR3 length: 15 residues. Germline-derived CDR1 and CDR2 are SGDLS and YYNGEE. V was clipped by 1 base and J by 3 bases; unmatched bases: 3. CDR3 sequence reads: CASSVLLAGTDTQYF. The CDR3 DNA sequence: TGTGCCAGCAGCGTATTGCTAGCGGGGACAGATACGCAGTATTTT.

This clonotype has just a few counts. The genes are TRBV7-8 and TRBJ2-2; D is perhaps TRBD1 or TRBD2 (5 bases each). Trimming took 3 bases from V and 7 from J, leaving 15 bases between them. This CDR3 has 15 residues. CDR1 SGHVS and CDR2 FQNEAQ come from the germline V gene. The CDR3 protein is CASSFYLGTIGELFF. CDR3 sequence (DNA): TGTGCCAGCAGCTTTTATTTAGGGACCATCGGGGAGCTGTTTTTT.

The gene calls are TRBV7-2 and TRBJ2-3; perhaps TRBD2 as D (6 bases). The length of the CDR3 is 12 residues. Germline CDR1 SGHTA, CDR2 FQGNSA. Trimming removed 6 bases from V and 6 bases from J, with 10 bases in between. The CDR3 spells CASSTTSDTQYF. As DNA, the CDR3 is TGTGCCAGCAGTACCACTAGCGATACGCAGTATTTT.

This clonotype has more than one count but fewer than ten. The rearrangement joins TRBV4-1 to TRBJ2-3; 9 positions agree with TRBD1. Germline V gene lookup returns CDR1 MGHRA and CDR2 YSYEKL. The CDR3 is made up of 15 amino acids. Trimming cost V 4 bases and J 7 bases; bases outside gene matches: 9. The CDR3 DNA follows: TGCGCCAGCAGCCGCTTACAGGGGGCTGAGAATACGCAGTATTTT. This codes for CASSRLQGAENTQYF.

A few counts support this clonotype. The chain links TRBV4-1 to TRBJ2-5; TRBD2 might be the D (6 bases). V was shortened by 4 bases and J by 5 bases, with 17 bases between the two germline ends. The CDR3 is 15 amino acids. Germline V lookup: CDR1 MGHRA, CDR2 YSYEKL. The CDR3 DNA is TGCGCCAGCAGCCCGCTTCGGACTGGAGGGGAGACCCAGTACTTC. Its translation: CASSPLRTGGETQYF.

This clonotype was recorded a few times. J is TRBJ1-1 and V is TRBV12-3 or TRBV12-4, with D unresolved. The CDR3 is made up of 15 amino acids. The V and J ends lost 6 bases and 4 bases respectively, with 18 bases between them. As DNA, the CDR3 is TGTGCCAGCAGCCCAATTACAACTCCGATCACTGAAGCTTTCTTT. Protein sequence: CASSPITTPITEAFF.

This clonotype was counted between two and nine times. The J gene is TRBJ2-7, the V gene TRBV2; D could derive from TRBD1 or TRBD2 (5 bases each). The CDR3 covers 15 residues. Trimming left V 7 bases short and J 2 bases short, with 18 bases between. Germline V lookup: CDR1 SNHLY, CDR2 FYNNEI. CDR3 protein: CASIYRPGSTYEQYF. The CDR3, as DNA: TGTGCCAGCATATATAGGCCAGGGAGCACCTACGAGCAGTACTTC.

V gene TRBV10-3 combines with J gene TRBJ1-1; no clear D. There are 15 residues in the CDR3. Looked up from germline, CDR1 is ENHRY and CDR2 is SYGVKD. V was shortened by 2 bases and J by 3 bases, with 13 bases between the two germline ends. DNA for the CDR3: TGTGCCATCAGTGAGATCGACGTGACGGACACTGAAGCTTTCTTT. Its protein is CAISEIDVTDTEAFF.

Worth noting for this clonotype: Being one base from a much bigger clone, this may be a read error. This chain links TRBV20-1 with TRBJ1-1, with a weak D call TRBD1 (6 bases). The CDR3 contains 13 residues. The germline V gene has CDR1 DFQATT and CDR2 SNEGSKA (reference sequence). The CDR3 loop is CSARGHQGTEALF. The DNA for the CDR3 is TGCAGTGCTAGGGGACATCAGGGCACTGAAGCTTTATTT.

This clonotype has only a few counts. The genes are TRBV7-2 and TRBJ2-3; unclear D gene. CDR3 length: 12 residues. Germline loops: CDR1 SGHTA, CDR2 FQGNSA. Trimming pared 7 bases from V and 6 bases from J, leaving 11 bases between. CDR3 protein: CASKATSDTQYF. The CDR3 DNA reads TGTGCCAGCAAGGCCACTTCCGATACGCAGTATTTT. Combining the CDR3 with reference TRBV7-2 and TRBJ2-3 gives the whole variable domain GAGVSQSPSNKVTEKGKDVELRCDPISGHTALYWYRQSLGQGLEFLIYFQGNSAPDKSGLPSDRFSAERTGGSVSTLTIQRTQQEDSAVYLCASKATSDTQYFGPGTRLTVL.

A few counts support this clonotype. The chain carries TRBV5-1 and TRBJ2-2; maybe TRBD1 (5 bases). The CDR3 has 17 amino acids. Trimming shortened V by 2 bases and J by 7 bases, and 21 bases separated the two germline ends. Germline V gives CDR1 SGHRS, CDR2 YFSETQ. CDR3 in amino acids: CASSFRVEPGQGGELFF. The CDR3 DNA reads TGCGCCAGCAGCTTCAGGGTTGAGCCTGGACAAGGCGGGGAGCTGTTTTTT.

The table lists this clonotype with a few counts. The chain is built from TRBV2 and TRBJ1-2, with D perhaps matching TRBD1 (5 bases). CDR1 SNHLY and CDR2 FYNNEI come from the germline V gene. This CDR3 comprises 14 residues. Trimming shortened V by 1 base and J by 4 bases, and 10 bases separated the two germline ends. The CDR3 DNA is TGTGCCAGCAGTGAAGGGGGCAGGAGCTATGGCTACACCTTC. Its protein is CASSEGGRSYGYTF.

This clonotype was seen only once. The chain combines TRBV7-2 with TRBJ2-3, with 7 bases that match TRBD2. Unmatched junction bases numbered 4, after V lost 5 bases and J lost 2 bases. From germline, CDR1 is SGHTA and CDR2 FQGNSA. This CDR3 region has 14 residues. The CDR3 spells CASSVSGDTDTQYF. The CDR3 nucleotides are TGTGCCAGCAGCGTGAGCGGGGACACAGATACGCAGTATTTT.

At least ten counts were recorded for this clonotype. This chain uses TRBV4-3 with TRBJ2-7, with 9 bases fitting TRBD2. This CDR3 has 17 residues. Germline V gene sequence: CDR1 LGHNA, CDR2 YSLEER. The V gene end was trimmed by 2 bases and the J gene end by 5 bases; junction bases not matched to a gene: 13. CDR3 in amino acids: CASSQQLGSGGMNEQYF. The CDR3 nucleotides are TGCGCCAGCAGCCAACAGCTAGGCAGCGGGGGGATGAACGAGCAGTACTTC.

At least ten counts were recorded for this clonotype. CDR3 coding DNA: TGCGCCAGCAAACAGGACTCTGGAAACACCATATATTTT. This codes for CASKQDSGNTIYF. This chain connects TRBV5-1 to TRBJ1-3; possible D gene TRBD1, 5 bases. The CDR3 is 13 amino acids. The V end was cut by 6 bases, the J end by 0 bases, with 7 bases between. Germline-derived CDR1 and CDR2 are SGHRS and YFSETQ.

This clonotype was detected only a few times. The V and J genes are TRBV18 and TRBJ2-5; D remains ambiguous. Germline loops: CDR1 KGHSH, CDR2 LQKENI. This CDR3 comprises 15 residues. The germline V and J ends were trimmed by 3 bases and 0 bases, with 11 bases remaining between them. The CDR3 reads CASSPRPAYQETQYF. CDR3 DNA: TGTGCCAGCTCACCGCGACCCGCGTACCAAGAGACCCAGTACTTC.

This clonotype was seen only a few times. The chain joins TRBV9 to TRBJ2-1; 12 bases match TRBD2. J gave up 8 bases and V 0 bases, and 6 bases lay outside the gene matches. Germline-derived CDR1 and CDR2 are SGDLS and YYNGEE. The CDR3 spans 16 residues. CDR3: CASSVVGLAGIDEQFF. The CDR3 DNA sequence: TGTGCCAGCAGCGTAGTTGGACTAGCGGGGATAGATGAGCAGTTCTTC.

This clonotype was picked up many times. This rearrangement joins TRBV20-1 to TRBJ2-5; 11 bases line up with TRBD2. The V gene's germline CDR1 is DFQATT and CDR2 SNEGSKA (reference sequence). This CDR3 has 15 residues. V shed 0 bases, J shed 4 bases, and the junction held 4 bases outside the gene matches. The CDR3 DNA is TGCAGTGCTAGAGATACCGGGACTAGCGGAGAGACCCAGTACTTC. Its translation: CSARDTGTSGETQYF.

This clonotype has a count of ten or more. This chain joins TRBV5-1 and TRBJ2-3; no definite D call. CDR1 is SGHRS, CDR2 YFSETQ, per germline. V lost 4 bases to trimming and J lost 6 bases, with 15 bases between them. The CDR3 is 14 residues long. This CDR3 reads CASSPRQLVDTQYF. The CDR3 DNA sequence: TGCGCCAGCAGCCCGAGACAATTAGTGGATACGCAGTATTTT.

Only a few counts were recorded for this clonotype. The chain has TRBV12-3 or TRBV12-4 and TRBJ1-5; 7 bases map to TRBD1. There are 16 residues in the CDR3. The J segment lost 3 bases and the V segment lost 6 bases, leaving 11 bases of the junction unmatched. The CDR3, as DNA: TGTGCCAGCAGCGATAACTGGGACAGCCCCAATCAGCCCCAGCATTTT. Its protein product is CASSDNWDSPNQPQHF.

This rearrangement joins TRBV5-5 to TRBJ2-5; D assignment may be TRBD1 or TRBD2 (5 bases each). V was shortened by 2 bases and J by 2 bases, with 7 bases between the two germline ends. Germline CDR1 reads SGHKS; CDR2 reads YYEKEE (reference sequence). The CDR3 consists of 13 residues. CDR3 DNA sequence: TGTGCCAGCAGCTTTGGGGGACAAGAGACCCAGTACTTC. Its protein is CASSFGGQETQYF.

This clonotype has at least ten counts. The J gene is TRBJ2-5, the V gene TRBV7-2; TRBD2 agrees at 7 bases. There are 13 residues in the CDR3. The germline CDR1 and CDR2 sequences are SGHTA and FQGNSA. Germline trimming cut 5 bases from V and 3 bases from J; bases unmatched to any gene: 3. The CDR3: CASSRGREETQYF. Here the CDR3 DNA reads TGTGCCAGCAGCCGAGGGAGGGAAGAGACCCAGTACTTC.

This clonotype was seen ten or more times. This chain uses TRBV4-1 with TRBJ2-1, with 12 positions matching TRBD2. This CDR3 is 17 amino acids long. V shed 4 bases and J 5 bases; nucleotides not matched to a gene: 9. CDR1 MGHRA and CDR2 YSYEKL come from the germline V gene. The CDR3 loop is CASSRRLAGVNDNEQFF. CDR3 DNA sequence: TGCGCCAGCAGCCGTCGACTAGCGGGGGTGAACGACAATGAGCAGTTCTTC.

The rearrangement joins TRBV28 to TRBJ1-2; the D gene is possibly TRBD1 (6 bases). With 2 bases removed from V and 6 bases from J, the gap between germline ends came to 7 bases. Germline V CDR1 and CDR2: MDHEN, SYDVKM. This CDR3 spans 12 amino acids. CDR3 in amino acids: CASSLKGDGYTF. CDR3 DNA sequence: TGTGCCAGCAGTTTAAAGGGGGATGGCTACACCTTC.

V usage is TRBV30 and J usage is TRBJ1-6; 8 bases are a match to TRBD1. V shed 8 bases and J 7 bases; nucleotides not matched to a gene: 4. This CDR3 contains 12 residues. Germline V CDR1 and CDR2: GTSNPN, SVGIG (reference sequence). In nucleotides, the CDR3 is TGTGCCGGGGACAGGCAAAATTCACCCCTCCACTTT. Amino acids: CAGDRQNSPLHF.

The chain recombines TRBV9 with TRBJ2-3; TRBD1 or TRBD2 may be the D gene (5 bases each). Germline V lookup: CDR1 SGDLS, CDR2 YYNGEE. V lost 4 bases and J lost 1, with 7 bases in between. This CDR3 is 13 amino acids long. DNA of the CDR3: TGTGCCAGCAGCATGGGGGGCACAGATACGCAGTATTTT. Protein: CASSMGGTDTQYF.

This clonotype appeared a few times. The chain employs TRBV5-1 and TRBJ2-6; unclear D gene. This CDR3 has 14 residues. V gave up 1 base and J gave up 1 base, with 3 bases separating them. Germline V lookup: CDR1 SGHRS, CDR2 YFSETQ. The CDR3 nucleotides are TGCGCCAGCAGCTTGTGGTCTGGGGCCAACGTCCTGACTTTC. Encoded protein: CASSLWSGANVLTF.